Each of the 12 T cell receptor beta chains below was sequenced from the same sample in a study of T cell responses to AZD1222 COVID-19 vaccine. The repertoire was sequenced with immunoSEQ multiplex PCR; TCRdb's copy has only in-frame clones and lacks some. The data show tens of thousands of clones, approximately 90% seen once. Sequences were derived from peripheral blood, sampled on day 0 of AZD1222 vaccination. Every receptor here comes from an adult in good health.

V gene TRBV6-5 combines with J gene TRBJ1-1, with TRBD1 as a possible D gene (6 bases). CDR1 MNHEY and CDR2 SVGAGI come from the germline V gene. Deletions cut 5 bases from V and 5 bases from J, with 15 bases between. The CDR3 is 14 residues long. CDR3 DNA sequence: TGTGCCAGCAGTCCCCCCCGAGGGGGGACTGAAGCTTTCTTT. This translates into CASSPPRGGTEAFF.

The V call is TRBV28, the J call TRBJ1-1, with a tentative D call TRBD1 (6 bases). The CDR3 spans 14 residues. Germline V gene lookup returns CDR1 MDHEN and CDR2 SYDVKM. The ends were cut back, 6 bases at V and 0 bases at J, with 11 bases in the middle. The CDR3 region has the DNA TGTGCCAGCAGCCCAGGGGTTATGAACACTGAAGCTTTCTTT. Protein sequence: CASSPGVMNTEAFF. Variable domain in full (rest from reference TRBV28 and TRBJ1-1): DVKVTQSSRYLVKRTGEKVFLECVQDMDHENMFWYRQDPGLGLRLIYFSYDVKMKEKGDIPEGYSVSREKKERFSLILESASTNQTSMYLCASSPGVMNTEAFFGQGTRLTVV.

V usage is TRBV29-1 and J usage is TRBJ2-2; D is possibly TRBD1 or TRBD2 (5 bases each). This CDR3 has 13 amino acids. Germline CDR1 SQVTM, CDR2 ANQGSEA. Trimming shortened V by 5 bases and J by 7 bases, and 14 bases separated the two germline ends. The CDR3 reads CSVLRGPGGELFF. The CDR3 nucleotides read TGCAGCGTTCTTAGGGGACCGGGCGGGGAGCTGTTTTTT.

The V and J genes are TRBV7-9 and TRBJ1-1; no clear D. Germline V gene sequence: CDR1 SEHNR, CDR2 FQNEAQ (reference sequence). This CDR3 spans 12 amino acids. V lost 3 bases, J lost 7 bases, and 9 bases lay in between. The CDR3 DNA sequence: TGTGCCAGCAGCTTTCCAGGCTTTGAAGCTTTCTTT. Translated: CASSFPGFEAFF.

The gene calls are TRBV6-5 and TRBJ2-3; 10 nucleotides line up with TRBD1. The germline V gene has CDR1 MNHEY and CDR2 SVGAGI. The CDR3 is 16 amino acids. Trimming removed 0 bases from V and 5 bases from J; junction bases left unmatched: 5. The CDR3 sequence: CASSYSGTGVGDTQYF. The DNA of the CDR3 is TGTGCCAGCAGTTACTCGGGGACAGGGGTGGGAGATACGCAGTATTTT.

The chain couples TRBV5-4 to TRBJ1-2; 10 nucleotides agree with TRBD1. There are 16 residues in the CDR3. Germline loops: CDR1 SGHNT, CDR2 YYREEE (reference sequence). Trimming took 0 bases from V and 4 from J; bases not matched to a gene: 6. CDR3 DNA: TGTGCCAGCAGCTTGGGCGGGACAGGGGCTTTCTATGGCTACACCTTC. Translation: CASSLGGTGAFYGYTF.

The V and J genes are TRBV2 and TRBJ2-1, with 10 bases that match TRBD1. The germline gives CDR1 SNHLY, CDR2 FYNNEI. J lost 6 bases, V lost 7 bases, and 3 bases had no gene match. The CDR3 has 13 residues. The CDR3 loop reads CASTRDRGNEQFF. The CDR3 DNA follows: TGTGCCAGCACCCGGGACAGGGGCAATGAGCAGTTCTTC.

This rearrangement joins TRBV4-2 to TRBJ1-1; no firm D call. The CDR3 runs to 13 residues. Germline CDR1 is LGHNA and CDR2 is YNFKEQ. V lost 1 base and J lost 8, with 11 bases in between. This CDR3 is CASSQGPGGEAFF. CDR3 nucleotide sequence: TGTGCCAGCAGCCAAGGGCCAGGAGGGGAAGCTTTCTTT.

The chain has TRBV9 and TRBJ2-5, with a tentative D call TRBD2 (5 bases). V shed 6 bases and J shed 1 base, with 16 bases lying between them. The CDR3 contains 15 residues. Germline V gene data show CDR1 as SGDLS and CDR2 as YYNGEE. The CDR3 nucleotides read TGTGCCAGCATTCCAGGACTCATGCTCCAAGAGACCCAGTACTTC. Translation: CASIPGLMLQETQYF.

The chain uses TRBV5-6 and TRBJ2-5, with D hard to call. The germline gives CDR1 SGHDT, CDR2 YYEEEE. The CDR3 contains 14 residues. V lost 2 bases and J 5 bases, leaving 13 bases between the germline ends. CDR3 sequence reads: CASSLSHTMETQYF. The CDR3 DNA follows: TGTGCCAGCAGCTTATCCCATACTATGGAGACCCAGTACTTC. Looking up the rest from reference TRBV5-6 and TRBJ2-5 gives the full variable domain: DAGVTQSPTHLIKTRGQQVTLRCSPKSGHDTVSWYQQALGQGPQFIFQYYEEEERQRGNFPDRFSGHQFPNYSSELNVNALLLGDSALYLCASSLSHTMETQYFGPGTRLLVL.

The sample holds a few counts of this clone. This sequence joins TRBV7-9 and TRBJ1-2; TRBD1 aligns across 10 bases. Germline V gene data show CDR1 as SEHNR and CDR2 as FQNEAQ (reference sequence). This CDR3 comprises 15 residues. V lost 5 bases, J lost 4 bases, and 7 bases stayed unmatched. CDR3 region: CASSLGQGVIYGYTF. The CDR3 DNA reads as TGTGCCAGCAGCCTAGGACAGGGGGTGATCTATGGCTACACCTTC. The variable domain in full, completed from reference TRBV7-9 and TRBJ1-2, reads DTGVSQNPRHKITKRGQNVTFRCDPISEHNRLYWYRQTLGQGPEFLTYFQNEAQLEKSRLLSDRFSAERPKGSFSTLEIQRTEQGDSAMYLCASSLGQGVIYGYTFGSGTRLTVV.

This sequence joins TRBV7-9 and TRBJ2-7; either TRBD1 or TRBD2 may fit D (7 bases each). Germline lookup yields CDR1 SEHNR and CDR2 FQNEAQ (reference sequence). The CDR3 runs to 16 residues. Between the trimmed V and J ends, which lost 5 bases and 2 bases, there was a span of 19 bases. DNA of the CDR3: TGTGCCAGCAGCCCTAGGGGGGAGGGGGCGGCCTACGAGCAGTACTTC. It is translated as CASSPRGEGAAYEQYF.